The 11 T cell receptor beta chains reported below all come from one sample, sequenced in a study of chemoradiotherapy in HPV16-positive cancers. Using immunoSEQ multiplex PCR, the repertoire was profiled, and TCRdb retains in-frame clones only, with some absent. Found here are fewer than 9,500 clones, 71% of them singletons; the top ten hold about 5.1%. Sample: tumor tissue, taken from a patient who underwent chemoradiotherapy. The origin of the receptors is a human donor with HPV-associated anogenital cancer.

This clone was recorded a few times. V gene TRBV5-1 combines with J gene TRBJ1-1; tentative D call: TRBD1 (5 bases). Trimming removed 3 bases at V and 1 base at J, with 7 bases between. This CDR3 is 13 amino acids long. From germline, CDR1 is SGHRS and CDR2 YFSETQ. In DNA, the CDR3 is TGCGCCAGCAGCTCAGGACAGAACACTGAAGCTTTCTTT. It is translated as CASSSGQNTEAFF.

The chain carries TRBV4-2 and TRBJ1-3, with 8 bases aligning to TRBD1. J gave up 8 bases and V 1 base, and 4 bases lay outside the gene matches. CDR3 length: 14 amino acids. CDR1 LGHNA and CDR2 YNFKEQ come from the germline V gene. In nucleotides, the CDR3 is TGTGCCAGCAGCCAAGGCAGGGGGCGAGACACCATATATTTT. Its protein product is CASSQGRGRDTIYF.

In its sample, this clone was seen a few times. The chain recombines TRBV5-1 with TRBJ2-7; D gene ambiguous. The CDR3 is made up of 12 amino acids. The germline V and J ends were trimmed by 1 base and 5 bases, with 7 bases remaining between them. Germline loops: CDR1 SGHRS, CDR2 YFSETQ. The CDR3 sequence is CASSLNRHEQYF. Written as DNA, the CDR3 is TGCGCCAGCAGCTTGAATAGGCACGAGCAGTACTTC. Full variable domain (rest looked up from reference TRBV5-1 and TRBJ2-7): KAGVTQTPRYLIKTRGQQVTLSCSPISGHRSVSWYQQTPGQGLQFLFEYFSETQRNKGNFPGRFSGRQFSNSRSEMNVSTLELGDSALYLCASSLNRHEQYFGPGTRLTVT.

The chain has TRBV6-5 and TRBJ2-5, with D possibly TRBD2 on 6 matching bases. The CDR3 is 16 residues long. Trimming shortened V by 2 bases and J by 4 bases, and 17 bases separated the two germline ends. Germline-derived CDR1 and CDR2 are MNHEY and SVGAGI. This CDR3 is CASSYGLRLGAETQYF. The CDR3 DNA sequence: TGTGCCAGCAGTTACGGGCTCCGACTAGGGGCAGAGACCCAGTACTTC.

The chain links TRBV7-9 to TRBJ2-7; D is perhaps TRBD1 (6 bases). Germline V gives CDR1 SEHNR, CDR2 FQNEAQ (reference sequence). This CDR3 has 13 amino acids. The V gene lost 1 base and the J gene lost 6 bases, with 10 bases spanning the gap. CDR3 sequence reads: CASSLGTAPEQYF. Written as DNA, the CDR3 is TGTGCCAGCAGCTTAGGGACAGCACCCGAGCAGTACTTC.

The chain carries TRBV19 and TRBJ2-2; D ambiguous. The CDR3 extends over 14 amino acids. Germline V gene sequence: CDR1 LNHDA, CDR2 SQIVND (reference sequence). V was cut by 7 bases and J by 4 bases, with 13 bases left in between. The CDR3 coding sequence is TGTGCCAGTAAGGGCCCCTCCGTCACCGGGGAGCTGTTTTTT. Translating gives CASKGPSVTGELFF. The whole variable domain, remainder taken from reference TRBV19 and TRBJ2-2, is DGGITQSPKYLFRKEGQNVTLSCEQNLNHDAMYWYRQDPGQGLRLIYYSQIVNDFQKGDIAEGYSVSREKKESFPLTVTSAQKNPTAFYLCASKGPSVTGELFFGEGSRLTVL.

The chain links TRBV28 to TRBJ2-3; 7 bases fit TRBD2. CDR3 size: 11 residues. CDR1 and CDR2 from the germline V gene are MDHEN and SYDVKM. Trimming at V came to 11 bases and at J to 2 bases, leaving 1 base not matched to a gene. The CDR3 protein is CAAGDTDTQYF. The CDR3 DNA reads TGTGCCGCGGGGGACACAGATACGCAGTATTTT.

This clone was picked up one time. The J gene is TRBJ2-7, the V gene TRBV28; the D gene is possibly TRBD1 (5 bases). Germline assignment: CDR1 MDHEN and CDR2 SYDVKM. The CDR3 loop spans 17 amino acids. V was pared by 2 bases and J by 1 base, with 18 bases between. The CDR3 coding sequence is TGTGCCAGCAGTTTACCCCCGGCCCAGGGTTTATCCTACGAGCAGTACTTC. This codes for CASSLPPAQGLSYEQYF.

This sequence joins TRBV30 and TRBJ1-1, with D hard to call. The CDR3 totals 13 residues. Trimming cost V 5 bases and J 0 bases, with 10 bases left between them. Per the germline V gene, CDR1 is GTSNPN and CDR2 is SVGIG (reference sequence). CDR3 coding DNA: TGTGCCTGGGGCCAAGTGATGAACACTGAAGCTTTCTTT. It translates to CAWGQVMNTEAFF.

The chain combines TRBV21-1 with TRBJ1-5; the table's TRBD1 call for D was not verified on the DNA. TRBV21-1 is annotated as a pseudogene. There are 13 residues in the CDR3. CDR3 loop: CASIQYSNQPQHF. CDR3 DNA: TGTGCCAGCATACAGTATAGCAATCAGCCCCAGCATTTT.

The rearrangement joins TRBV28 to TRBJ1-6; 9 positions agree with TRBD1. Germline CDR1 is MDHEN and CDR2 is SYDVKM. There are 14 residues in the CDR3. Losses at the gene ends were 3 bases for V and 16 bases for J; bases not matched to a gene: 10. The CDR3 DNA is TGTGCCAGCAGTTTCCCTGGGACAGGGATCTCTCTCCACTTT. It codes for CASSFPGTGISLHF.